The T cell receptor (beta chain) described here comes from a study of T-cell memory formation after mild COVID-19. Overall study results and limits: Some SARS-CoV-2-responding clones were already detected in memory before infection.

V was shortened by 0 bases and J by 7 bases, with 16 bases between the two germline ends. The CDR3 has 15 residues. Germline assignment: CDR1 DFQATT and CDR2 SNEGSKA (reference sequence). This clonotype was counted between two and nine times. Its antigen is not identified. TCRdb independently ran MiXCR on the 5' RACE reads; one entry per CDR3 protein. The data hold approximately 260,000 distinct CDR3 sequences, with around 15% observed a single time. Sequencing input: PBMCs or a T cell subset sorted from them (not recorded which). The receptor comes from a man aged 18 to 29 who had mild COVID-19 (a few samples of this study predate the infection). Cell type and time point are not known. This chain joins TRBV20-1 and TRBJ2-1; a possible D gene is TRBD2 (7 bases). The CDR3 DNA is TGCAGTGCTAGAGACATCCGGGGGGCCAGGAATGAGCAGTTCTTC. Translated, it gives CSARDIRGARNEQFF.